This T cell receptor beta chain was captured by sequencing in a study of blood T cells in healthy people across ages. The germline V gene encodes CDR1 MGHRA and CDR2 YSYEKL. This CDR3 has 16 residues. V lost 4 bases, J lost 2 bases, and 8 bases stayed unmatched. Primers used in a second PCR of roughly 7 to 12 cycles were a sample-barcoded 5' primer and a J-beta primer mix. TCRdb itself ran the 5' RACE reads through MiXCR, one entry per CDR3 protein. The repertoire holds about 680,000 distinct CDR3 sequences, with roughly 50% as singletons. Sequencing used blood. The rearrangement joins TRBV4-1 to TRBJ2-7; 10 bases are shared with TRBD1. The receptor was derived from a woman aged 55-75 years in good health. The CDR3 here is CASSPLGTGAPYEQYF. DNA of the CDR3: TGCGCCAGCAGCCCTCTCGGGACAGGGGCCCCCTACGAGCAGTACTTC.